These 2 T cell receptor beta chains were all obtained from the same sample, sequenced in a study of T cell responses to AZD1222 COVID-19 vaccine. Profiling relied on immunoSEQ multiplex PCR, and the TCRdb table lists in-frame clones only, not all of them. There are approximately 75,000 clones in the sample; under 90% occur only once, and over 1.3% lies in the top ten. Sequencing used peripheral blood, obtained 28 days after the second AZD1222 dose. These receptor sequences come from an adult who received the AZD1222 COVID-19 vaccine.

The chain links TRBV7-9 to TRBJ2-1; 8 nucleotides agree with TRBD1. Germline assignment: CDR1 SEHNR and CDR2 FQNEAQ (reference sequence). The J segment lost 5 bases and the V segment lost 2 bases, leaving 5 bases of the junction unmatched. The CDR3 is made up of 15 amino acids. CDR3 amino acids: CASSLRQGSNNEQFF. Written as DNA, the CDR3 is TGTGCCAGCAGCTTACGACAGGGGTCCAACAATGAGCAGTTCTTC.

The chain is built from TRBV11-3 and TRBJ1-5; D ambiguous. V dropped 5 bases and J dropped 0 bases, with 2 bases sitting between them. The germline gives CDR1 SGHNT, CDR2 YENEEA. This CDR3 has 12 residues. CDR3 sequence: CASSDSNQPQHF. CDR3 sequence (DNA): TGTGCCAGCAGCGATAGCAATCAGCCCCAGCATTTT.